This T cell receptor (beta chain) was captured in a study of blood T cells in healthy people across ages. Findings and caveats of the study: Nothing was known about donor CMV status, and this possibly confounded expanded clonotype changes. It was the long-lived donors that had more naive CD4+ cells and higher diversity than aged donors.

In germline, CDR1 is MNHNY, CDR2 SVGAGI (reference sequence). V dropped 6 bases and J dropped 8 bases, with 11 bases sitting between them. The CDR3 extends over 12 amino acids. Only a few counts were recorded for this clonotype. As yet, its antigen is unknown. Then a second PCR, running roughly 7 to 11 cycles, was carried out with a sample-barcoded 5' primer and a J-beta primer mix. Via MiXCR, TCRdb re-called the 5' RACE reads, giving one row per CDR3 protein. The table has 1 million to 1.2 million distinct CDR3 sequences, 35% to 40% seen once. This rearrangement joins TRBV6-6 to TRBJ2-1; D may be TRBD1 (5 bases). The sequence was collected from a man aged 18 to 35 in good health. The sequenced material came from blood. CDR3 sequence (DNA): TGTGCCAGCAGATTAGACAGCGATGAGCAGTTCTTC. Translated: CASRLDSDEQFF.